This is a list of T cell receptor beta chains from one sample in a study of cytomegalovirus exposure and HLA in healthy donors. TCRdb keeps only in-frame clones here, not all; method: immunoSEQ multiplex PCR. The sample holds about 150,000 clones, around four fifths seen once. The specimen sequenced was PBMCs. The receptors were gathered from a male donor in good health and CMV-seronegative. Both conserved end residues are part of each CDR3. The D gene is left open where the match is weak. Size tells how often a clone was seen (once, few, many) or the class of an expanded clone, and some rows leave it out.

TRBJ2-2 | NA | TRBD2 | TRBV28 | TGTGCCACCCTCGTGAGCGGGGGTATCGCCGGGGAGCTGTTTTTT | CATLVSGGIAGELFF
TRBJ2-3 | NA | NA | TRBV19 | TGTGCCAGTACCTCGACAGATACGCAGTATTTT | CASTSTDTQYF
TRBJ2-2 | NA | TRBD2 | TRBV18 | TGTGCCAGCTCACCTCGGCTAGCGGGAGCCGGGGAGCTGTTTTTT | CASSPRLAGAGELFF
TRBJ2-1 | NA | NA | TRBV6-4 | TGTGCCAGCAGTGACTCGATCGGGGATGAGCAGTTCTTC | CASSDSIGDEQFF
TRBJ2-5 | NA | NA | TRBV7-9 | TGTGCCAGCACAGCGTCGGTTCATGAGACCCAGTACTTC | CASTASVHETQYF
TRBJ1-5 | few | TRBD1 | TRBV6-1 | TGTGCCAGCAGTGAAGCGGAGACAGGGAGCCAGCATTTT | CASSEAETGSQHF
TRBJ1-1 | NA | NA | TRBV19 | TGTGCCATCGTCACAGGGATGGGGGCTTTCTTT | CAIVTGMGAFF
TRBJ1-2 | few | NA | TRBV9 | TGTGCCAGCAGCTTCCAGGGTGGCTACACCTTC | CASSFQGGYTF
TRBJ1-2 | NA | NA | TRBV6-6 | TGTGCCAGCAGTCATGACACAGGGTTTGGCTACACCTTC | CASSHDTGFGYTF
TRBJ2-5 | NA | TRBD1 | TRBV7-7 | TGTGCTAGCAGCTTAGGGACAGGGGTTGCAGAGACCCAGTACTTC | CASSLGTGVAETQYF
TRBJ2-7 | NA | TRBD1 | TRBV30 | TGTGCCTGGAGTAAGCGGGACAGGGGAACCTACGAGCAGTACTTC | CAWSKRDRGTYEQYF
TRBJ2-2 | few | NA | TRBV29-1 | TGCAGCATCAGGGTTCTCGGGGAGCTGTTTTTT | CSIRVLGELFF
TRBJ2-5 | NA | TRBD2 | TRBV4-3 | TGCGCCAGCAGCCAAGGGGCGGGGGTACCCCAAGAGACCCAGTACTTC | CASSQGAGVPQETQYF
TRBJ2-1 | NA | TRBD2 | TRBV7-8 | TGTGCCAGCAGCTTAGAAAGCGGGGGGGCCAGGAATGAGCAGTTCTTC | CASSLESGGARNEQFF
TRBJ2-2 | NA | NA | TRBV15 | TGTGCCACCAGGAGGGCCCTTAACACCGGGGAGCTGTTTTTT | CATRRALNTGELFF
TRBJ2-1 | NA | NA | TRBV28 | TGTGCCAGCAGGGGGGGGGCTAGCGGCCACAATGAGCAGTTCTTC | CASRGGASGHNEQFF
TRBJ2-2 | few | NA | TRBV5-4 | TGTGCCAGCAGCGAAGTCGAGGGCGGGGAGCTGTTTTTT | CASSEVEGGELFF
TRBJ2-2 | NA | NA | TRBV7-3 | TGTGCCAGCAGCCCCGCGGGTCTGTCCGGGGAGCTGTTTTTT | CASSPAGLSGELFF
TRBJ2-1 | NA | TRBD2 | TRBV9 | TGTGCCAGCAGCGGGGGGGTGGGGACTAGCTACAATGAGCAGTTCTTC | CASSGGVGTSYNEQFF
TRBJ1-2 | NA | NA | TRBV7-9 | TGTGCCAGCAGCCCATGGAACAGCTATGACTACACCTTC | CASSPWNSYDYTF
TRBJ2-1 | NA | TRBD2 | TRBV5-4 | TGTGCCAGCAGCCCTAATAGCGGGGGGCTCTACAATGAGCAGTTCTTC | CASSPNSGGLYNEQFF
TRBJ1-5 | NA | NA | TRBV2 | TGTGCCAGCAGTGATGGGAGTCTTAGCAATCAGCCCCAGCATTTT | CASSDGSLSNQPQHF
TRBJ2-2 | few | TRBD1 | TRBV7-9 | TGTGCCAGCAGATTACAGGGGGCAACCGGGGAGCTGTTTTTT | CASRLQGATGELFF
TRBJ2-5 | NA | NA | TRBV9 | TGTGCCAGCAGCGTAGGGGGGGGCGTAGAGACCCAGTACTTC | CASSVGGGVETQYF
TRBJ1-2 | few | NA | TRBV28 | TGTGCCAGCAGCCCCCCAGAGGGAAGGCATGGCTACACCTTC | CASSPPEGRHGYTF
TRBJ1-2 | NA | TRBD1 | TRBV9 | TGTGCCAGCAGCCCAGGGACAGGGGACCCCTATGGCTACACCTTC | CASSPGTGDPYGYTF
TRBJ2-3 | few | TRBD2 | TRBV4-3 | TGCGCCAGCAGCCAAGAGGGCGGGAGATCCACAGATACGCAGTATTTT | CASSQEGGRSTDTQYF
TRBJ1-1 | NA | NA | TRBV9 | TGTGCCAGCAGCGCACAGGGAACTGAAGCTTTCTTT | CASSAQGTEAFF